Listed below are T cell receptor beta chains from one sample, sequenced in a study of OX40 agonist ivuxolimab in advanced cancers. Here immunoSEQ multiplex PCR was the method, and the copy in TCRdb shows in-frame clones only, minus some. The sample records around 64,000 clones, 70% to 90% being singletons. This material consisted of CD4+ or CD8+ T cells sorted from blood, taken in a trial of the OX40 agonist ivuxolimab. These TCRs come from an adult with an advanced solid tumor such as melanoma, head and neck, liver or kidney cancer. The CDR3 runs from the conserved cysteine through the conserved F or W. D genes are given only for firm matches. Some rows have no size entry. The others give once, few or many, or a class for an expanded clone.

>NA|TRBJ2-7|NA|TRBV7-9
TGTGCCAGCAGCGCAGAGAGCTCCTACGAGCAGTACTTC
CASSAESSYEQYF
>NA|TRBJ2-2|NA|TRBV7-2
TGTGCCAGCACCCATGAGGGGGGGGTTTACACCGGGGAGCTGTTTTTT
CASTHEGGVYTGELFF
>NA|TRBJ1-1|NA|TRBV16
TGTGCCAGCAGCCACAGGACGGGGGCTTTCTTT
CASSHRTGAFF
>TRBD2|TRBJ2-7|NA|TRBV10-2
TGCGCCAGCAGAGGGTGGGCGGGGGGTGTCTACGAGCAGTACTTC
CASRGWAGGVYEQYF
>TRBD1|TRBJ1-5|once|TRBV2
TGTGCCAGCAGTGACGAAGGGGGCGACGGTCAGCCCCAGCATTTT
CASSDEGGDGQPQHF
>NA|TRBJ2-5|few|TRBV5-5
TGTGCCAGCAGCTTGGTTTTGGGGAATTGGGAGACCCAGTACTTC
CASSLVLGNWETQYF
>NA|TRBJ2-2|NA|TRBV28
TGTGCCAGCAGTTTATCGGGGAGCACCGGGGAGCTGTTTTTT
CASSLSGSTGELFF
>TRBD1|TRBJ2-2|NA|TRBV18
TGTGCCAGCTCTGTCGGACAGGGGACCGCCGGGGAGCTGTTTTTT
CASSVGQGTAGELFF
>NA|TRBJ2-3|NA|TRBV11-2
TGTGCCAGCAGCTTAGGCGTAGATACGCAGTATTTT
CASSLGVDTQYF
>NA|TRBJ1-1|NA|TRBV19
TGTGCCAGTAGTATAGATCTCGAGAACACTGAAGCTTTCTTT
CASSIDLENTEAFF
>NA|TRBJ2-1|once|TRBV25-1
TGTGCCAGCAGGGGCCCCGGGGCTTACAATGAGCAGTTCTTC
CASRGPGAYNEQFF
>TRBD2|TRBJ2-7|NA|TRBV19
TGTGCCAGTAGTAATAAGGTAGCGGGGGCCTACGAGCAGTACTTC
CASSNKVAGAYEQYF
>TRBD2|TRBJ2-5|NA|TRBV7-8
TGTGCCAGCAGCCAGACTAGCGGGGGAAGAAGCCAAGAGACCCAGTACTTC
CASSQTSGGRSQETQYF
>TRBD2|TRBJ2-3|NA|TRBV4-2
TGTGCCAGCAGCCAAGATTGGATAGCGGGGATCACAGATACGCAGTATTTT
CASSQDWIAGITDTQYF
>NA|TRBJ2-2|NA|TRBV19
TGTGCCAGTAAGGGGAACCCCGGAAACACCGGGGAGCTGTTTTTT
CASKGNPGNTGELFF
>TRBD2|TRBJ2-7|NA|TRBV7-6
TGTGCCAGCAGCCCCGTAGCGGGAGGGCCGGGAGAGCAGTACTTC
CASSPVAGGPGEQYF
>NA|TRBJ1-2|NA|TRBV7-9
TGTGCCAGCAGCTTAGGGGGCTCAAACTATGGCTACACCTTC
CASSLGGSNYGYTF
>TRBD2|TRBJ2-1|NA|TRBV5-4
TGTGCCAGCGGCCTCGATAGCGGGGGGAATGAGCAGTTCTTC
CASGLDSGGNEQFF
>NA|TRBJ1-5|NA|TRBV27
TGTGCCAGCAGTTCCTATTGGACATCCGCAGGCAATCAGCCCCAGCATTTT
CASSSYWTSAGNQPQHF
>NA|TRBJ1-2|once|TRBV7-8
TGTGCCAGCAGCCCCAACTCCGGGGGTCGCGGCTACACCTTC
CASSPNSGGRGYTF
>NA|TRBJ2-7|NA|TRBV7-9
TGTGCCAGCAGCTTGAACAGGGCCCTTGGAGAGCAGTACTTC
CASSLNRALGEQYF
>NA|TRBJ1-2|NA|TRBV14
TGTGCCAGCAGCCCACAGGGAAGCGGCTACACCTTC
CASSPQGSGYTF
>TRBD1|TRBJ1-1|NA|TRBV30
TGTGCCTGGAGCGGGCAGGGGGGCACTGAAGCTTTCTTT
CAWSGQGGTEAFF
>NA|TRBJ2-7|NA|TRBV5-1
TGCGCCAGCAGCTTAGGGACGGGAGATGAGCAGTACTTC
CASSLGTGDEQYF
>NA|TRBJ2-5|once|TRBV5-6
TGTGCCAGCAGTATGGACTTCCAAGAGACCCAGTACTTC
CASSMDFQETQYF
>NA|TRBJ2-1|NA|TRBV5-1
TGCGCCAGCAGCTTGGGGACTGGCCTGGGTGAGCAGTTCTTC
CASSLGTGLGEQFF
>NA|TRBJ1-1|NA|TRBV19
TGTGCCAGTAGTGCCCGTGGGGGCCTCACTGAAGCTTTCTTT
CASSARGGLTEAFF
>NA|TRBJ2-7|NA|TRBV28
TGTGCCAGCAGTTCCGAGGGGGGTACCTACGAGCAGTACTTC
CASSSEGGTYEQYF
>NA|TRBJ1-4|NA|TRBV5-1
TGCGCCAGCCGAGGGGGACAATCTTCTGAAAAACTGTTTTTT
CASRGGQSSEKLFF
>NA|TRBJ2-6|NA|TRBV5-4
TGTGCCAGCAGCCCCCCAGGGGCGGGTGGGGCCAACGTCCTGACTTTC
CASSPPGAGGANVLTF
>NA|TRBJ1-1|NA|TRBV7-9
TGTGCCAGCAGCTTAGCGGGGACCGCGAACACTGAAGCTTTCTTT
CASSLAGTANTEAFF
>NA|TRBJ2-2|NA|TRBV5-4
TGTGCCAGCAGCCCGCCGACCCGGGGGTCGAACACCGGGGAGCTGTTTTTT
CASSPPTRGSNTGELFF
>NA|TRBJ2-1|NA|TRBV10-3
TGTGCCATCAGTGAGCGGGATGAGCAGTTCTTC
CAISERDEQFF
>NA|TRBJ1-1|NA|TRBV6-5
TGTGCCAGCAAGGTGCAGGGAGGAACTGAAGCTTTCTTT
CASKVQGGTEAFF
>NA|TRBJ1-4|NA|TRBV30
TGTGCCTGGGGTTACCAGAGAAATGAAAAACTGTTTTTT
CAWGYQRNEKLFF
>NA|TRBJ1-4|NA|TRBV5-6
TGTGCCAGCAGTCCCTGGGGGGGTGAAAAACTGTTTTTT
CASSPWGGEKLFF
>NA|TRBJ1-1|NA|TRBV4-2
TGTGCCGGCAGCCAAGGGATAGGGACTGAAGCTTTCTTT
CAGSQGIGTEAFF
>TRBD2|TRBJ2-4|NA|TRBV6-5
TGTGCCAGCACCGTTTTCGCGGGAGGAAACATTCAGTACTTC
CASTVFAGGNIQYF
>TRBD1|TRBJ2-2|NA|TRBV19
TGTGCCAGTAGGCCCGAGGGACAGGGAATCGCCGGGGAGCTGTTTTTT
CASRPEGQGIAGELFF
>NA|TRBJ1-5|NA|TRBV6-1
TGTGCCAGCAGTGAAGCGGGCCGAGCGCCCCAGCATTTT
CASSEAGRAPQHF